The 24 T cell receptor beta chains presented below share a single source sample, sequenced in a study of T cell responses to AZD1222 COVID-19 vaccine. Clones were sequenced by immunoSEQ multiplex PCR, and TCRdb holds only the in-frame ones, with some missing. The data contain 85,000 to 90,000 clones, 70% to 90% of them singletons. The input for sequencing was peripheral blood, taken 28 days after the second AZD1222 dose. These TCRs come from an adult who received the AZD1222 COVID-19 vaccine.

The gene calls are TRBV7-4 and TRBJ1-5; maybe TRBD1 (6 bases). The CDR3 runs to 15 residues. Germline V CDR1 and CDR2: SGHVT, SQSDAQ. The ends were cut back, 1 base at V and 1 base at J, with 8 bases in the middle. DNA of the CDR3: TGTGCCAGCAGCTTAGAACAGGGCAGCAATCAGCCCCAGCATTTT. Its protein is CASSLEQGSNQPQHF.

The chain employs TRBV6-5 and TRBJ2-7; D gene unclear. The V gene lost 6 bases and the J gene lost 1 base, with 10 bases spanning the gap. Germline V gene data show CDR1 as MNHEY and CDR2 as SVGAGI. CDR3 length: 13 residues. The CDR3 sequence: CASRETGSYEQYF. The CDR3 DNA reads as TGTGCCAGCAGGGAGACGGGTTCCTACGAGCAGTACTTC.

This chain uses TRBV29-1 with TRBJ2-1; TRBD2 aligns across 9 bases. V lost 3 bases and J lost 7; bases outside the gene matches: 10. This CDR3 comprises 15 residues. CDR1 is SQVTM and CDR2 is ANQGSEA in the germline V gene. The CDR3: CSVDRGLAGYNEQFF. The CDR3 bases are TGCAGCGTTGACCGGGGACTAGCTGGGTATAATGAGCAGTTCTTC.

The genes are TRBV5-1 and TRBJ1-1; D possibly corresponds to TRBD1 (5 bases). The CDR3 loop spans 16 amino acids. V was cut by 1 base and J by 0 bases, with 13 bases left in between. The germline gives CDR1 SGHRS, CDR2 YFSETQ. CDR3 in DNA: TGCGCCAGCAGCTTGATGCTGGGGGGAATGAACACTGAAGCTTTCTTT. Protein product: CASSLMLGGMNTEAFF.

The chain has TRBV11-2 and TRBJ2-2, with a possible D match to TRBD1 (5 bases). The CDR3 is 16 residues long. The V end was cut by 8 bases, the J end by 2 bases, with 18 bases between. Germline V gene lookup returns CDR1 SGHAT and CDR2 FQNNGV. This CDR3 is CASVFRQGANTGELFF. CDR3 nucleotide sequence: TGTGCCAGCGTTTTTAGACAAGGGGCCAACACCGGGGAGCTGTTTTTT.

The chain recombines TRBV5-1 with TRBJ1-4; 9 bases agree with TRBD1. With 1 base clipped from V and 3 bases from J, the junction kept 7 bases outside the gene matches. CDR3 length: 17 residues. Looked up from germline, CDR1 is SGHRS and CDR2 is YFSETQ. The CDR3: CASSLYGTGRSNEKLFF. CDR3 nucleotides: TGCGCCAGCAGCTTGTACGGGACAGGGAGGTCTAATGAAAAACTGTTTTTT.

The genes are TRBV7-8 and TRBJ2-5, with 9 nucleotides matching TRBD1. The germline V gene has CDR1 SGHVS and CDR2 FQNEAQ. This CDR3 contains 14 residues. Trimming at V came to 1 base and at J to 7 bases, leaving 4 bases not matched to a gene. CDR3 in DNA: TGTGCCAGCAGCTTAGTGGGGACAGGGTCGACCCAGTACTTC. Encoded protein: CASSLVGTGSTQYF.

In DNA, the CDR3 is TGTGCCAGCAGCTTGGTAGGACAATTCAACGAGCAGTACTTC. The encoded protein is CASSLVGQFNEQYF. This sequence joins TRBV5-6 and TRBJ2-7; D is perhaps TRBD1 (5 bases). V was trimmed by 0 bases and J by 5 bases, leaving 12 bases between them. From germline, CDR1 is SGHDT and CDR2 YYEEEE. This CDR3 contains 14 residues.

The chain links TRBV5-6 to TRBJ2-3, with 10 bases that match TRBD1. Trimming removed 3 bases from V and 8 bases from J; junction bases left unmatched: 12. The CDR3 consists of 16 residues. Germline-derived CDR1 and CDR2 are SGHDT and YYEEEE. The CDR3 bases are TGTGCCAGCAGCTCCGCCGGGACAGGGGAGGGAGCTACGCAGTATTTT. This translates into CASSSAGTGEGATQYF.

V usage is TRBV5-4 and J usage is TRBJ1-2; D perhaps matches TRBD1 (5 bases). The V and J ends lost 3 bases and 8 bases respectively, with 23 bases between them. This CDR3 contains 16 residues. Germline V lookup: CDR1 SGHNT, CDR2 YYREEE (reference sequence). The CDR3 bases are TGTGCCAGCAGCTCTTATTCCGGGAACAGGATGAGAGGCTACACCTTC. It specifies CASSSYSGNRMRGYTF.

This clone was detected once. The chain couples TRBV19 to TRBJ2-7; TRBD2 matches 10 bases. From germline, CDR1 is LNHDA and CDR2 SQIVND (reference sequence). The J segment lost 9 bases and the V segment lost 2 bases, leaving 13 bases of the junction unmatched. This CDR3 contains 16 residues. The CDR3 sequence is CASSITRASGGRRQYF. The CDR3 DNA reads TGTGCCAGTAGTATAACCCGGGCTAGCGGGGGACGGAGGCAGTACTTC.

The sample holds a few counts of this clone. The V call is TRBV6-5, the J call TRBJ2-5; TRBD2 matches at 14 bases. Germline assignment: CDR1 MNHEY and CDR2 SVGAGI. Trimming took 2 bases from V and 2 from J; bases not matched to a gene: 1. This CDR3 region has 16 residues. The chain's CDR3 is CASSYRLAGGQETQYF. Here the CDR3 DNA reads TGTGCCAGCAGTTACCGACTAGCGGGGGGGCAAGAGACCCAGTACTTC.

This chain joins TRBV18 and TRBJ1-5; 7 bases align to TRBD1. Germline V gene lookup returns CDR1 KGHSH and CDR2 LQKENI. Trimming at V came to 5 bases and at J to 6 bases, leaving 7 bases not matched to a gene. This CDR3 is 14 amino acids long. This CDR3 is CASSETGAGQPQHF. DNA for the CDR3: TGTGCCAGCTCAGAAACAGGGGCGGGTCAGCCCCAGCATTTT.

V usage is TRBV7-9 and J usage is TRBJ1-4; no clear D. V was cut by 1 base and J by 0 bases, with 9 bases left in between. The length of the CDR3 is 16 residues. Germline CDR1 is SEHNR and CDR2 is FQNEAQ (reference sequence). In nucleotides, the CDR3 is TGTGCCAGCAGCTTAGGTAGTCTTGCAACTAATGAAAAACTGTTTTTT. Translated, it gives CASSLGSLATNEKLFF.

In DNA form, the CDR3 reads TGTGCCAGCAGCTTAGTTCCTATTTCGAACACCGGGGAGCTGTTTTTT. Its translation: CASSLVPISNTGELFF. The chain recombines TRBV7-3 with TRBJ2-2; no reliable D call. CDR3 length equals 16 residues. Trimming left V 2 bases short and J 0 bases short, with 10 bases between. Germline CDR1 and CDR2: SGHTA and FQGTGA.

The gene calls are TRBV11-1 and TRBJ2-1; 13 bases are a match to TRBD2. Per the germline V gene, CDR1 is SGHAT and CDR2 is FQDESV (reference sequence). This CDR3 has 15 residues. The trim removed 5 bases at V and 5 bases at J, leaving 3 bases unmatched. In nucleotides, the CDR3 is TGTGCCAGCAGCCCGGGACTAGCGGGGAACAATGAGCAGTTCTTC. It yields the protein CASSPGLAGNNEQFF.

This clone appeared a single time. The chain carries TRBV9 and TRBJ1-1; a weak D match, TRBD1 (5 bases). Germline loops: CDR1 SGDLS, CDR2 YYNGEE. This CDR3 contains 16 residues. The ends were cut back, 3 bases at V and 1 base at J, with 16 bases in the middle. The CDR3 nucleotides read TGTGCCAGCAGCGGGGGCCCAAGACTTTCGAACACTGAAGCTTTCTTT. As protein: CASSGGPRLSNTEAFF.

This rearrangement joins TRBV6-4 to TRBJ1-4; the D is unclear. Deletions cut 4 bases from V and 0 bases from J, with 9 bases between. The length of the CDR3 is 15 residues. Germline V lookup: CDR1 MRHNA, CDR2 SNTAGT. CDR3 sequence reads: CASSATQATNEKLFF. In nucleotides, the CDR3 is TGTGCCAGCAGTGCTACGCAAGCAACTAATGAAAAACTGTTTTTT.

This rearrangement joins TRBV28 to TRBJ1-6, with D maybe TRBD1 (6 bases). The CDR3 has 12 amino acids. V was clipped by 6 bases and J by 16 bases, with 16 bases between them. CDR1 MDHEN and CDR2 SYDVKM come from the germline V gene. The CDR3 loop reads CASSQDSFSLHF. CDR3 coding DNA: TGTGCCAGCAGCCAGGACAGTTTTTCGCTCCACTTT.

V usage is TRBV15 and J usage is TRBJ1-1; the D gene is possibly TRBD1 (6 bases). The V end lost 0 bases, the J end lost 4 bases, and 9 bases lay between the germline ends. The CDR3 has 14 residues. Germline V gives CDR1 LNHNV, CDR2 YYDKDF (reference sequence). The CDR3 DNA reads TGTGCCACCAGCAGAGATACAGGGTTCACTGAAGCTTTCTTT. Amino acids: CATSRDTGFTEAFF.

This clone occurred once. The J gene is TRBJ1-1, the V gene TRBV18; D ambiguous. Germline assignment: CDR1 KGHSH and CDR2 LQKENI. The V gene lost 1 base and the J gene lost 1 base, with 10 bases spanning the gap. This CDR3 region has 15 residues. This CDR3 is CASSPRERRNTEAFF. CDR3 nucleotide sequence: TGTGCCAGCTCACCACGGGAGAGAAGGAACACTGAAGCTTTCTTT.

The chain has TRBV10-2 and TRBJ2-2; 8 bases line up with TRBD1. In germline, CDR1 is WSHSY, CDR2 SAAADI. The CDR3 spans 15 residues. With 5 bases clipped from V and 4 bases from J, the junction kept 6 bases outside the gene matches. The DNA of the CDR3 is TGCGCCAGCAGTTTACAGGGGGGAAGCACCGGGGAGCTGTTTTTT. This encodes CASSLQGGSTGELFF.

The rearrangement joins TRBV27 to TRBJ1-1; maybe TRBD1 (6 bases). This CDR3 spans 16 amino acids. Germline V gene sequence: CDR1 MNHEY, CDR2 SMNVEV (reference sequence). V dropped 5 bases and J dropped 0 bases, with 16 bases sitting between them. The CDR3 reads CASSTGEGQMNTEAFF. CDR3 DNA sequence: TGTGCCAGCAGTACCGGAGAGGGACAAATGAACACTGAAGCTTTCTTT.

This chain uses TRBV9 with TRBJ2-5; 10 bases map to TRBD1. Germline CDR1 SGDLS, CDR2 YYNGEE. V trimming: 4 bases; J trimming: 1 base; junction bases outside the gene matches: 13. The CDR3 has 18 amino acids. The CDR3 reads CASSQSTGTGDLQETQYF. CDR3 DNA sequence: TGTGCCAGCAGCCAATCCACCGGGACAGGGGACCTCCAAGAGACCCAGTACTTC.